This T cell receptor (beta chain) was captured by sequencing in a study of regulatory T cells in long-lasting Graves disease. Investigators prepared the TCR beta libraries by applying iRepertoire HTBI primers and Arm-PCR of CDR3 regions. From the multiplex PCR reads, TCRdb called clonotypes with MiXCR, one entry per CDR3 protein. The table lists approximately 560,000 distinct CDR3 sequences, about 16% of them singletons, with 12% in the top ten. General study points: Patients with persistent Graves' had lower TCR diversity than newly diagnosed patients.

The time point was: newly diagnosed GD, antithyroid drugs for less than 3 months. The TCR library was made from RNA that had been extracted from PBMCs in TRIzol. CDR3 size: 8 residues. The germline gives CDR1 SNHLY, CDR2 FYNNEI. This clonotype came up many times. The antigen is undetermined. A junction boundary mismatches the germline segment, possibly from a read error. These same data were also listed under a study on T cells in Graves' hyperthyroidism and ophthalmopathy.

The source of this sequence is a young man with Graves disease. The chain uses TRBV2 and TRBJ1-2; D unclear. This sample comprised peripheral blood mononuclear cells (PBMCs), obtained at new diagnosis, from a patient treated with antithyroid drugs. CDR3 sequence (DNA): TGTGCCCCAAGCGGAGGACCCTTC. Encoded protein: CAPSGGPF.